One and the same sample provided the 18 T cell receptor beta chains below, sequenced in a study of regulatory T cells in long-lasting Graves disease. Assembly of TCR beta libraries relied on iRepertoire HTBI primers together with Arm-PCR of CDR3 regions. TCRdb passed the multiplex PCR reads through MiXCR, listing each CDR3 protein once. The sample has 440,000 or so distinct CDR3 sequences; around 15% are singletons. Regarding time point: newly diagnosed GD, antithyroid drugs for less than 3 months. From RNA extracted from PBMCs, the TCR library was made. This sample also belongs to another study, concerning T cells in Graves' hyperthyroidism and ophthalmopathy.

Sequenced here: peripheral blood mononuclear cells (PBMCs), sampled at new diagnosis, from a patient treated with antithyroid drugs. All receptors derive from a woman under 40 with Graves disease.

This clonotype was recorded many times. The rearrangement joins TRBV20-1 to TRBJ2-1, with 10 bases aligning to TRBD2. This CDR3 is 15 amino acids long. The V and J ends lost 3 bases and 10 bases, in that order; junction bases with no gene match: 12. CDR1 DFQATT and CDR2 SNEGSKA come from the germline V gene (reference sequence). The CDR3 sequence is CSASLNPSGREEQFF. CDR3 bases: TGCAGTGCTAGTCTCAACCCTAGCGGGAGAGAAGAGCAGTTCTTC.

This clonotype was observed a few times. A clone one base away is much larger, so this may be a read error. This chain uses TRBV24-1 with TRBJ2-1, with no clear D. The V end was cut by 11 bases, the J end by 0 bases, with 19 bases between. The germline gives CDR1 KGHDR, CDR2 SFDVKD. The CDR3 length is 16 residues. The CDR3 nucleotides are TGTGCCAGCGGCCTCTGGACGGCAAGCTCCTACAATGAGCAGTTCTTC. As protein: CASGLWTASSYNEQFF.

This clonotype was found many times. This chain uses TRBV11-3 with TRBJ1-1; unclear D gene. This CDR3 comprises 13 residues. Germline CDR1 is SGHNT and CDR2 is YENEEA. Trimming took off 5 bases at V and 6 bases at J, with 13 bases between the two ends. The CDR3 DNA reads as TGTGCCAGCAGCCTCCGCGGAGGCTCTGAAGCTTTCTTT. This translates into CASSLRGGSEAFF.

DNA of the CDR3: TGTGCCAGCAGTCGTTTTTACAATGAGCAGTTCTTC. It is translated as CASSRFYNEQFF. The chain employs TRBV28 and TRBJ2-1; D is unresolved. The V end was cut by 5 bases, the J end by 4 bases, with 6 bases between. Germline V gene lookup returns CDR1 MDHEN and CDR2 SYDVKM. This CDR3 has 12 amino acids.

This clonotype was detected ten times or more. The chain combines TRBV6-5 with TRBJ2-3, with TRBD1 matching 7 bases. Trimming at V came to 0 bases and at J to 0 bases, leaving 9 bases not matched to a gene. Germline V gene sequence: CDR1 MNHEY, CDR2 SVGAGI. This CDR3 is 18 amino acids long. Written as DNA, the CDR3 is TGTGCCAGCAGTTACTCGAGTAGAGGGGGCCTAAGCACAGATACGCAGTATTTT. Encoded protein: CASSYSSRGGLSTDTQYF.

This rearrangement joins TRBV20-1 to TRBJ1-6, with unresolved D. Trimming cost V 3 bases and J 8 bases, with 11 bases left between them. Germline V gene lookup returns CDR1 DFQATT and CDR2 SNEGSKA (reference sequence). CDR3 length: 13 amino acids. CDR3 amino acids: CSASREVDSPLHF. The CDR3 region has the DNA TGCAGTGCTAGCCGGGAAGTGGATTCACCCCTCCACTTT.

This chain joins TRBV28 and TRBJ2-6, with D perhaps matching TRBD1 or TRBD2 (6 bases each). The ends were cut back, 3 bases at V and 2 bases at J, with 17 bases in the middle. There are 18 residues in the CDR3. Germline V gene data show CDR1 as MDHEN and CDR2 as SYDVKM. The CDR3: CASSFGGPWSTGANVLTF. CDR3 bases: TGTGCCAGCAGTTTCGGGGGCCCTTGGTCGACTGGGGCCAACGTCCTGACTTTC.

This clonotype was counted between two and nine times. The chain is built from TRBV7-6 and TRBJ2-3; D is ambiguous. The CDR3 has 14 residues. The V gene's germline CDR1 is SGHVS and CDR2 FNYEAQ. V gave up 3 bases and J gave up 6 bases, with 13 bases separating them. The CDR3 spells CASSFLSGRDTQYF. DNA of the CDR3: TGTGCCAGCAGCTTTCTCTCTGGGCGGGATACGCAGTATTTT. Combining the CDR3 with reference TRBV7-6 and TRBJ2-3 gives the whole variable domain GAGVSQSPRYKVTKRGQDVALRCDPISGHVSLYWYRQALGQGPEFLTYFNYEAQQDKSGLPNDRFSAERPEGSISTLTIQRTEQRDSAMYRCASSFLSGRDTQYFGPGTRLTVL.

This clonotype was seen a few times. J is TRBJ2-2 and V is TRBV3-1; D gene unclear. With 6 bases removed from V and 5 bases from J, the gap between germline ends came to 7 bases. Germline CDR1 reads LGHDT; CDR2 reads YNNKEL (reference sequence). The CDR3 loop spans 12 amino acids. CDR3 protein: CASRPYTGELFF. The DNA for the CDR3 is TGTGCCAGCAGACCTTATACCGGGGAGCTGTTTTTT.

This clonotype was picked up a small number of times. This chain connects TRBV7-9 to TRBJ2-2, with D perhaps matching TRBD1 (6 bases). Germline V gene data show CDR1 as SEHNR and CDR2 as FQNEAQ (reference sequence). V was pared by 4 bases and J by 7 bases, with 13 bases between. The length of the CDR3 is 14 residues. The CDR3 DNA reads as TGTGCCAGCAGCTCCGTGGGGGCCGTCGGGGAGCTGTTTTTT. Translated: CASSSVGAVGELFF.

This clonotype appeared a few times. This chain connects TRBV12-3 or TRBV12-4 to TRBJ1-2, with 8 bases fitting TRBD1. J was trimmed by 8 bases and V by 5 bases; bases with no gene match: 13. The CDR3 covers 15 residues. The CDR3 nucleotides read TGTGCCAGCAGTGGGGAAGCGGGACAGGCAGAAGGCTACACCTTC. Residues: CASSGEAGQAEGYTF.

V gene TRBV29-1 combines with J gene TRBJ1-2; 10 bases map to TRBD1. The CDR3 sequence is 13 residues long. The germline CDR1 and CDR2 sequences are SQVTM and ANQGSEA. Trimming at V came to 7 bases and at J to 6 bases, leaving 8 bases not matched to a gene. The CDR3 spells CSGGTGAVNGYTF. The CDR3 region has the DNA TGCAGCGGTGGGACAGGGGCTGTTAATGGCTACACCTTC. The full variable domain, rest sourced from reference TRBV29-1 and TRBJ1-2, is SAVISQKPSRDICQRGTSLTIQCQVDSQVTMMFWYRQQPGQSLTLIATANQGSEATYESGFVIDKFPISRPNLTFSTLTVSNMSPEDSSIYLCSGGTGAVNGYTFGSGTRLTVV.

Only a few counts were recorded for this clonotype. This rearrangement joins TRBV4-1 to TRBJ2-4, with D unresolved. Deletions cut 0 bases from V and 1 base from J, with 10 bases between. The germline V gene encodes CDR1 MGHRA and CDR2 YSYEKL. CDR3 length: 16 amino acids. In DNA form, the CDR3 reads TGCGCCAGCAGCCAAGATCCTGAGTGGGCCAAAAACATTCAGTACTTC. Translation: CASSQDPEWAKNIQYF.

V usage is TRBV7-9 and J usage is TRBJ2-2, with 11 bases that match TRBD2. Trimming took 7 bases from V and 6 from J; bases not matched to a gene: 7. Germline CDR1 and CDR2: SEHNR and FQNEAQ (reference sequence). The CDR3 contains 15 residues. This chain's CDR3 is CASTTSGSPPGELFF. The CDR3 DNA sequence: TGTGCCAGCACCACTAGCGGGAGCCCCCCCGGGGAGCTGTTTTTT.

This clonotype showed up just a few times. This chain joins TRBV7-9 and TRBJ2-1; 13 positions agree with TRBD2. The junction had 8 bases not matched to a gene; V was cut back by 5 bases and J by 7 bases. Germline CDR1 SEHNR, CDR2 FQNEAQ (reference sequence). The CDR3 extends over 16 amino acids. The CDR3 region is CASSQPGLAGRNEQFF. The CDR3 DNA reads TGTGCCAGCAGCCAACCGGGACTAGCGGGACGGAATGAGCAGTTCTTC.

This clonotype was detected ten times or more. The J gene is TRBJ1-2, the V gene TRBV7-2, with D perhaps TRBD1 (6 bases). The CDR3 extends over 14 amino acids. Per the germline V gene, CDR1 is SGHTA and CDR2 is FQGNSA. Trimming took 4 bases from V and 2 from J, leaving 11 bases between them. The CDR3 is CASSSGQSNYGYTF. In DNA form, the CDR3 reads TGTGCCAGCAGCTCGGGACAATCAAACTATGGCTACACCTTC.

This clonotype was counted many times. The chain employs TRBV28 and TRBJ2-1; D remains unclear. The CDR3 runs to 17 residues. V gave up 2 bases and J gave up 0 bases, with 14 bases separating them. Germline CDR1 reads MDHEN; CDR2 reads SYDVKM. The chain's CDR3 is CASSLRGLKSSYNEQFF. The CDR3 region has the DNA TGTGCCAGCAGTTTACGTGGGCTGAAGAGCTCCTACAATGAGCAGTTCTTC.

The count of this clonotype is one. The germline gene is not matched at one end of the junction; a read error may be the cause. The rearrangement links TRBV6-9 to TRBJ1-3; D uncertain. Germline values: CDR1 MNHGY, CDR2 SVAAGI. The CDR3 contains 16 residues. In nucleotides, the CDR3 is TGTGCCGGCAGTTACGGGTTGTCAGACTCTGGAAACACCACATATTTT. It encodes CAGSYGLSDSGNTTYF.